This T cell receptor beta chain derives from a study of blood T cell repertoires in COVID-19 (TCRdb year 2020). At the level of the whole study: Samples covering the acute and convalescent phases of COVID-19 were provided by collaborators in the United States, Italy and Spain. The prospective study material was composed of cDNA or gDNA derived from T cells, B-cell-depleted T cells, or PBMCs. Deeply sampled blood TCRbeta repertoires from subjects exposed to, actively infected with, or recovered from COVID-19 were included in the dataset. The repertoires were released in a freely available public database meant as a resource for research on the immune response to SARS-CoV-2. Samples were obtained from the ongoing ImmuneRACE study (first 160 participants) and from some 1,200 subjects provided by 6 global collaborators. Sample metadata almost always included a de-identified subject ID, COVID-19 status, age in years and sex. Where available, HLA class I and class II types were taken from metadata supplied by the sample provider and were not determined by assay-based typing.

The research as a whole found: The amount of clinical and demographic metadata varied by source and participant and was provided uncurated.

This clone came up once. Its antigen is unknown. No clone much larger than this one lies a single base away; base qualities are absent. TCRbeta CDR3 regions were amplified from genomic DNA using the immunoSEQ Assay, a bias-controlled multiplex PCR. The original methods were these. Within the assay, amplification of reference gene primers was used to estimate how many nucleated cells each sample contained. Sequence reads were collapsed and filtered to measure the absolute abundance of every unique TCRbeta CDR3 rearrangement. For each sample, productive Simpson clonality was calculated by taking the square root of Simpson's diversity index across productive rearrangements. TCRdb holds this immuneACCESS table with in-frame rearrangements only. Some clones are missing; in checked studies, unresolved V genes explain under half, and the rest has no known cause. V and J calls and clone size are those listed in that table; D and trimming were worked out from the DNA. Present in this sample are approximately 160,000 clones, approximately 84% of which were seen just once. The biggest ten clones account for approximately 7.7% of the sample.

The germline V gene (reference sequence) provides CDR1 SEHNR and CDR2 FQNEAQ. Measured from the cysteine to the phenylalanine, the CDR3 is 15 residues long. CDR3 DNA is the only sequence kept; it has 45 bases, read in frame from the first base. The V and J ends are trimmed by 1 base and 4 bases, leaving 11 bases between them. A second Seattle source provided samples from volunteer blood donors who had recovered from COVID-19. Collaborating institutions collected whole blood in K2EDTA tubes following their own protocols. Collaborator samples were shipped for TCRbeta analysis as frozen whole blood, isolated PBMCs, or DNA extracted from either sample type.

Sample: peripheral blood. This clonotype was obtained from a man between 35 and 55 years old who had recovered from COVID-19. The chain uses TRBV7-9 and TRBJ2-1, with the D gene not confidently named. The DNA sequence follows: TGTGCCAGCAGCTTAGGGCCAATTGAATACAATGAGCAGTTCTTC. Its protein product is CASSLGPIEYNEQFF.